This TCR beta chain was retrieved from a study of chemoradiotherapy in HPV16-positive cancers. The study, taken as a whole, reports: During treatment, candidate HPV-specific clones and E7-related motifs expanded in tumor. Better recurrence-free survival went with HPV-responsive T-cell expansion in HPV16-positive patients.

Remarks on this clone: The target antigen is unknown.

Clones were sequenced by immunoSEQ multiplex PCR, and TCRdb holds only the in-frame ones, with some missing. The sample shows about 20,000 clones, just under 95% of them seen only once. The CDR3 has 15 residues. Germline assignment: CDR1 SGHAT and CDR2 FQNNGV. The V segment lost 6 bases and the J segment 2 bases; nucleotides outside the gene matches: 6. Sequences were derived from blood, sampled from a patient who underwent chemoradiotherapy. The chain has TRBV11-2 and TRBJ2-7, with TRBD2 matching 11 bases. The sequence was collected from a human donor with HPV-associated anogenital cancer. The CDR3 bases are TGTGCCAGCAGGCATACTAGCGGGGGTCCCTACGAGCAGTACTTC. Translated, it gives CASRHTSGGPYEQYF. The whole variable domain, remainder taken from reference TRBV11-2 and TRBJ2-7, is EAGVAQSPRYKIIEKRQSVAFWCNPISGHATLYWYQQILGQGPKLLIQFQNNGVVDDSQLPKDRFSAERLKGVDSTLKIQPAKLEDSAVYLCASRHTSGGPYEQYFGPGTRLTVT.